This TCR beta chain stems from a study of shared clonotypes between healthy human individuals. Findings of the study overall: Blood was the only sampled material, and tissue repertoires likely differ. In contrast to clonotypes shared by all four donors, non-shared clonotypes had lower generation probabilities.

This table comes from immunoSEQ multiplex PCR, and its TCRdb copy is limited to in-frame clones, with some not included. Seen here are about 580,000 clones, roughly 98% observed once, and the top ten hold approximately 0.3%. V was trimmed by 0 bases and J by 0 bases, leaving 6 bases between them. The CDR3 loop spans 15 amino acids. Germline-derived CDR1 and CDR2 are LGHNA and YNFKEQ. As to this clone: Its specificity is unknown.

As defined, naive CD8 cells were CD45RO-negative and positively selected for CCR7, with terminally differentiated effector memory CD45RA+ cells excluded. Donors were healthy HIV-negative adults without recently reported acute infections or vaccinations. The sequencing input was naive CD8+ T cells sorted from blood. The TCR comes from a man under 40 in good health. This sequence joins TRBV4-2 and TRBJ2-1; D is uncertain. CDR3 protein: CASSQDISSYNEQFF. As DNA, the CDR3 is TGTGCCAGCAGCCAAGATATTAGCTCCTACAATGAGCAGTTCTTC.